The 29 T cell receptor beta chains presented below share a single source sample, sequenced in a study of human versus mouse CDR3 diversity and MHC coevolution. Libraries were prepared by immunoSEQ multiplex PCR; TCRdb keeps only in-frame clonotypes and omits some of them. The sample holds 80,000 or so clones, around 95% seen once. The sequenced sample was naive CD4+ T cells from blood. The subset is: CD45RO-negative CD62L-positive naive CD4 T cells. These receptors all stem from a person aged 30 to 69 in good health.

In this sample, this clone turned up once. The V gene is TRBV30, the J gene TRBJ1-4; 8 bases map to TRBD1. CDR1 GTSNPN and CDR2 SVGIG come from the germline V gene (reference sequence). The CDR3 runs to 15 residues. The junction had 8 bases not matched to a gene; V was cut back by 0 bases and J by 8 bases. This CDR3 reads CAWSVGQGSGEKLFF. DNA for the CDR3: TGTGCCTGGAGTGTAGGACAGGGATCAGGCGAAAAACTGTTTTTT.

V gene TRBV27 combines with J gene TRBJ2-2, with D possibly matching TRBD1 (6 bases). V lost 5 bases and J lost 6, with 13 bases in between. The CDR3 sequence is 14 residues long. The germline V gene has CDR1 MNHEY and CDR2 SMNVEV (reference sequence). Here the CDR3 reads CASSVQGVPGELFF. In DNA, the CDR3 is TGTGCCAGCAGTGTACAGGGAGTGCCCGGGGAGCTGTTTTTT.

J is TRBJ2-7 and V is TRBV11-3, with 13 bases matching TRBD2. This CDR3 comprises 17 residues. V lost 0 bases and J lost 7; bases outside the gene matches: 9. The germline V gene has CDR1 SGHNT and CDR2 YENEEA. In nucleotides, the CDR3 is TGTGCCAGCAGCTTAGATCAGACGGCGGGACTAGCGGGGGAGCAGTACTTC. This gives the protein CASSLDQTAGLAGEQYF.

The V gene is TRBV18, the J gene TRBJ2-1, with TRBD2 matching over 8 bases. The V gene's germline CDR1 is KGHSH and CDR2 LQKENI. V lost 3 bases and J lost 5; bases outside the gene matches: 3. The CDR3 is made up of 14 amino acids. As DNA, the CDR3 is TGTGCCAGCTCACCCCGGGAGGGCGACAATGAGCAGTTCTTC. Translating gives CASSPREGDNEQFF.

V usage is TRBV10-3 and J usage is TRBJ1-1; D is uncertain. Germline V gene data show CDR1 as ENHRY and CDR2 as SYGVKD. Trimming pared 2 bases from V and 6 bases from J, leaving 10 bases between. The CDR3 is made up of 13 amino acids. CDR3 nucleotide sequence: TGTGCCATCAGTGAGCCCGGGAGGCCTGAAGCTTTCTTT. It specifies CAISEPGRPEAFF.

This chain connects TRBV21-1 to TRBJ2-2; the DNA was not compared with TRBD2, the D call given in the table. TRBV21-1 is shown as a pseudogene. The CDR3 runs to 15 residues. CDR3 sequence reads: CASSKALENTGELFF. The CDR3 nucleotides are TGTGCCAGCAGCAAAGCCCTAGAGAACACCGGGGAGCTGTTTTTT.

This chain uses TRBV7-2 with TRBJ2-7, with 7 bases identical to TRBD1. J was trimmed by 3 bases and V by 5 bases; bases with no gene match: 7. This CDR3 region has 14 residues. CDR1 and CDR2 (germline): SGHTA, FQGNSA. The CDR3 sequence is CASSPPTGIYEQYF. CDR3 sequence (DNA): TGTGCCAGCAGCCCTCCGACAGGGATCTACGAGCAGTACTTC.

This clone was counted once. The gene calls are TRBV10-3 and TRBJ2-1, with 8 bases matching TRBD2. This CDR3 has 12 residues. After removal of 8 bases from V and 5 bases from J, the junction contained 2 bases not matched to a gene. Germline CDR1 and CDR2: ENHRY and SYGVKD. CDR3 sequence reads: CAIDGGDNEQFF. The DNA of the CDR3 is TGTGCCATCGACGGGGGGGACAATGAGCAGTTCTTC.

The count of this clone is one. The chain combines TRBV30 with TRBJ2-5, with D possibly being TRBD1 (6 bases). CDR3 length: 13 amino acids. Germline V gene sequence: CDR1 GTSNPN, CDR2 SVGIG (reference sequence). V dropped 6 bases and J dropped 4 bases, with 15 bases sitting between them. CDR3 loop: CACVTGRRETQYF. The CDR3 bases are TGTGCCTGCGTAACAGGGAGACGAGAGACCCAGTACTTC.

The CDR3, as DNA: TGTGCCAGCAAAGGGGGGGGATGGGCAGATACGCAGTATTTT. Its protein product is CASKGGGWADTQYF. The chain carries TRBV6-5 and TRBJ2-3, with a tentative D call TRBD2 (7 bases). The CDR3 totals 14 residues. V was clipped by 7 bases and J by 4 bases, with 15 bases between them. In germline, CDR1 is MNHEY, CDR2 SVGAGI.

The gene calls are TRBV14 and TRBJ2-1; D gene unclear. The germline V and J ends were trimmed by 2 bases and 0 bases, with 8 bases remaining between them. The germline gives CDR1 SGHDN, CDR2 FVKESK. CDR3 size: 15 residues. The CDR3 loop is CASSQNGLSYNEQFF. The CDR3 region has the DNA TGTGCCAGCAGCCAAAACGGTCTCTCCTACAATGAGCAGTTCTTC.

The J gene is TRBJ2-2, the V gene TRBV5-4, with a weak D call TRBD1 (5 bases). V dropped 0 bases and J dropped 7 bases, with 13 bases sitting between them. This CDR3 has 15 amino acids. Germline V gene lookup returns CDR1 SGHNT and CDR2 YYREEE (reference sequence). CDR3 in amino acids: CASSLVGQGYGELFF. DNA of the CDR3: TGTGCCAGCAGCTTGGTAGGGCAGGGTTACGGGGAGCTGTTTTTT.

The gene calls are TRBV15 and TRBJ2-7; TRBD2 matches at 8 bases. CDR3 length: 13 amino acids. CDR1 LNHNV and CDR2 YYDKDF come from the germline V gene (reference sequence). V shed 4 bases, J shed 2 bases, and the junction held 1 base outside the gene matches. CDR3 nucleotide sequence: TGTGCCACCAGCATAGCGGGGCCCTACGAGCAGTACTTC. Translating gives CATSIAGPYEQYF.

The gene calls are TRBV7-2 and TRBJ2-4; unclear D gene. CDR1 SGHTA and CDR2 FQGNSA come from the germline V gene. The germline V and J ends were trimmed by 1 base and 12 bases, with 10 bases remaining between them. This CDR3 comprises 12 residues. This CDR3 is CASSLDRQRQYF. In DNA, the CDR3 is TGTGCCAGCAGCTTAGACCGCCAGCGTCAGTACTTC.

The genes are TRBV9 and TRBJ1-1, with a weak D call TRBD1 (5 bases). The CDR3 has 12 residues. The germline V gene encodes CDR1 SGDLS and CDR2 YYNGEE. Trimming shortened V by 3 bases and J by 3 bases, and 6 bases separated the two germline ends. The CDR3 nucleotides are TGTGCCAGCAGCGGACAGCACACTGAAGCTTTCTTT. It is translated as CASSGQHTEAFF.

The chain links TRBV7-8 to TRBJ1-6, with D possibly matching TRBD1 (5 bases). This CDR3 contains 13 residues. Germline CDR1 is SGHVS and CDR2 is FQNEAQ. V was shortened by 8 bases and J by 9 bases, with 14 bases between the two germline ends. CDR3 residues: CASGPIGASPLHF. The CDR3 nucleotides read TGTGCCAGCGGGCCGATTGGGGCTTCACCCCTCCACTTT.

The chain has TRBV7-2 and TRBJ2-1; D is unclear. This CDR3 has 15 amino acids. Between the trimmed V and J ends, which lost 2 bases and 0 bases, there was a span of 8 bases. From germline, CDR1 is SGHTA and CDR2 FQGNSA. The CDR3 bases are TGTGCCAGCAGCTTACGACTCAGCTCCTACAATGAGCAGTTCTTC. Residues: CASSLRLSSYNEQFF.

The chain employs TRBV20-1 and TRBJ1-1, with D hard to call. With 6 bases removed from V and 6 bases from J, the gap between germline ends came to 11 bases. Germline CDR1 is DFQATT and CDR2 is SNEGSKA (reference sequence). CDR3 length equals 11 residues. The CDR3 DNA is TGCAGTGCCGCCCGAGGGTCTGAAGCTTTCTTT. This encodes CSAARGSEAFF.

This chain connects TRBV9 to TRBJ2-7; 10 bases fit TRBD1. CDR1 SGDLS and CDR2 YYNGEE come from the germline V gene. The CDR3 spans 16 residues. Losses at the gene ends were 0 bases for V and 5 bases for J; bases not matched to a gene: 8. CDR3 in amino acids: CASSVEVGDRGHEQYF. CDR3 DNA: TGTGCCAGCAGCGTAGAAGTGGGGGACAGGGGCCACGAGCAGTACTTC.

J is TRBJ1-4 and V is TRBV19; D perhaps matches TRBD1 (6 bases). The CDR3 runs to 14 residues. Trimming removed 8 bases from V and 7 bases from J, with 17 bases in between. The germline CDR1 and CDR2 sequences are LNHDA and SQIVND (reference sequence). The CDR3 nucleotides read TGTGCCAGTTGGACCGGGGGGGCTGGTGAAAAACTGTTTTTT. Translation: CASWTGGAGEKLFF.

The V gene is TRBV15, the J gene TRBJ1-4; the match to TRBD1 covers 8 bases. The CDR3 contains 14 residues. Germline V gene data show CDR1 as LNHNV and CDR2 as YYDKDF (reference sequence). V lost 4 bases, J lost 10 bases, and 8 bases stayed unmatched. The CDR3, as DNA: TGTGCCACCAGCATCGACAGGGGAAGCGGAAAACTGTTTTTT. This translates into CATSIDRGSGKLFF.

Here the CDR3 reads CASRPRRTGNHEQYF. The DNA of the CDR3 is TGTGCCAGCAGACCCCGGCGCACAGGGAACCACGAGCAGTACTTC. The J gene is TRBJ2-5, the V gene TRBV7-6; TRBD1 is a possible D gene (6 bases). The DNA end is a closer match to TRBJ2-7, so the J assignment may be wrong. This CDR3 spans 15 amino acids. CDR1 is SGHVS, CDR2 FNYEAQ, per germline.

This chain uses TRBV7-3 with TRBJ2-2; 8 bases fit TRBD1. The J segment lost 6 bases and the V segment lost 2 bases, leaving 5 bases of the junction unmatched. The CDR3 length is 15 residues. Germline CDR1 is SGHTA and CDR2 is FQGTGA. The CDR3 spells CASSLQGAKAGELFF. CDR3 DNA: TGTGCCAGCAGCTTACAGGGGGCAAAAGCCGGGGAGCTGTTTTTT.

V gene TRBV5-1 combines with J gene TRBJ2-7, with D possibly matching TRBD2 (6 bases). Germline values: CDR1 SGHRS, CDR2 YFSETQ. Trimming took 0 bases from V and 0 from J, leaving 19 bases between them. This CDR3 is built from 18 residues. The DNA of the CDR3 is TGCGCCAGCAGCTTGGCCGTCGCGTTCGGCGGGGCCTCCTACGAGCAGTACTTC. Translated: CASSLAVAFGGASYEQYF.

On this clone: The junction departs from the called germline gene at one end, perhaps through a read error. The chain is built from TRBV30 and TRBJ1-1; TRBD1 aligns across 7 bases. This CDR3 region has 13 residues. Germline CDR1 and CDR2: GTSNPN and SVGIG (reference sequence). This CDR3 is CGWDRPMNTEAFF. DNA of the CDR3: TGCGGATGGGACAGACCTATGAACACTGAAGCTTTCTTT.

V is TRBV4-2 and J is TRBJ2-7; 14 positions match TRBD2. The V and J ends lost 0 bases and 6 bases, in that order; junction bases with no gene match: 7. Germline lookup yields CDR1 LGHNA and CDR2 YNFKEQ. The CDR3 totals 17 residues. For the CDR3, the DNA is TGTGCCAGCAGCCAAGAAGCACGACTAGCGGGGGGGATCGAGCAGTACTTC. Protein: CASSQEARLAGGIEQYF.

CDR3 residues: CASSLLDFRQYF. DNA for the CDR3: TGTGCCAGCAGCTTACTAGACTTTAGGCAGTACTTC. This sequence joins TRBV11-2 and TRBJ2-5; no firm D call. V lost 2 bases and J lost 11, with 12 bases in between. This CDR3 contains 12 residues. From germline, CDR1 is SGHAT and CDR2 FQNNGV. Based on the CDR3 plus reference TRBV11-2 and TRBJ2-5, the full variable domain is EAGVAQSPRYKIIEKRQSVAFWCNPISGHATLYWYQQILGQGPKLLIQFQNNGVVDDSQLPKDRFSAERLKGVDSTLKIQPAKLEDSAVYLCASSLLDFRQYFGPGTRLLVL.

This clone has a single count. The chain carries TRBV27 and TRBJ2-7; 9 positions agree with TRBD2. From germline, CDR1 is MNHEY and CDR2 SMNVEV (reference sequence). Trimming cost V 3 bases and J 6 bases; bases outside gene matches: 6. This CDR3 comprises 14 residues. Here the CDR3 DNA reads TGTGCCAGCAGTTTGCGGGAGGGAGGAATCGAGCAGTACTTC. It specifies CASSLREGGIEQYF.

The chain recombines TRBV7-2 with TRBJ1-1, with a weak D call TRBD1 (5 bases). There are 14 residues in the CDR3. Trimming stripped 1 base from V and 1 base from J, with 7 bases between. The germline CDR1 and CDR2 sequences are SGHTA and FQGNSA. The CDR3 is CASSLGGRNTEAFF. The DNA of the CDR3 is TGTGCCAGCAGCTTAGGGGGCAGGAACACTGAAGCTTTCTTT.